The present entry profiles one T cell receptor beta chain with its context. What it binds is unknown. This record comes from a study of cytomegalovirus exposure and HLA in healthy donors. Study overall: HLA-typed donors were the source of around 77 million unique TCRs held in an early data release.

Findings of the study overall: After further analysis at a later stage, roughly 15,000 TCR beta sequences were associated with HLA alleles at 0.05 false discovery rate.

Researchers ran the PCR with 60 Vbeta and 13 Jbeta primers. Profiled with immunoSEQ multiplex PCR; TCRdb holds only in-frame clones, not every one. Of 62,000 or so clones detected, 80% to 90% appear once; the ten largest clones hold about 1.5%. The TCR sequence derives from a young man in good health and CMV-seronegative. Sample: PBMCs.

In DNA form, the CDR3 reads TGTGCCAGCGCAAACAGGGGGAAAGCTTTCTTT. Translated, it gives CASANRGKAFF. The chain carries TRBV28 and TRBJ1-1; TRBD1 matches 8 bases. With V trimmed by 8 bases and J by 9 bases, 5 bases remained unmatched. The CDR3 is made up of 11 amino acids. Looked up from germline, CDR1 is MDHEN and CDR2 is SYDVKM.